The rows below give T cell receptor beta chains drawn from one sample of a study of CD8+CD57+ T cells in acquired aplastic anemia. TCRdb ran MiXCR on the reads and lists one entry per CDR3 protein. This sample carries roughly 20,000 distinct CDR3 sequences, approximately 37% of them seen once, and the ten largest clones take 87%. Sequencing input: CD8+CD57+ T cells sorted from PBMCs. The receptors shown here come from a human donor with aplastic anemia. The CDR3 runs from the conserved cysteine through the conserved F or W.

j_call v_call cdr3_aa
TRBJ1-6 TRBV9 CASSSRKGPDNSPLHF
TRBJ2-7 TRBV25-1 CASPHLQGANYEQYF
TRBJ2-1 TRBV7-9 CASSKGSGGPSYNELYF
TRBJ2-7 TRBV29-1 CSVEEGRYEQYF
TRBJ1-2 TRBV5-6 CASTLGTGVANYGYTF
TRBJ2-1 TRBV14 CASSQTSGPWTGNEQFF
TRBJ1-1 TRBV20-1 CSADSGEENTEAFF
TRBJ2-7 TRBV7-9 CASSLGSGSSYEQYF
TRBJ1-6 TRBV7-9 CASSLVADGNSPLHF
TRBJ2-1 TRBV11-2 CASSLGYDEQFF